This TCR beta chain was found in a study of blood T cell repertoires in COVID-19. Produced via immunoSEQ multiplex PCR; TCRdb's table is partial and in-frame only. Of 130,000 to 150,000 clones listed, around four fifths are singletons. Germline values: CDR1 MGHRA, CDR2 YSYEKL. V gave up 0 bases and J gave up 1 base; unmatched junction bases: 10. The CDR3 has 18 residues. The TCR was taken from a woman in her thirties or forties who had recovered from COVID-19. Sequencing was performed on PBMCs or T cells enriched from blood (not recorded which). This rearrangement joins TRBV4-1 to TRBJ2-3; 7 bases match TRBD2. CDR3 loop: CASSQETSLAGGTDTQYF. CDR3 nucleotides: TGCGCCAGCAGCCAAGAAACCTCTCTGGCGGGAGGCACAGATACGCAGTATTTT.